The source of this TCR beta chain is a study of blood T cell repertoires in COVID-19. Study-level information: Donors in the United States, Italy and Spain gave samples during acute or convalescent COVID-19. Sources were T cells, B-cell-depleted T cells, or PBMCs; the material itself was cDNA or gDNA.

Authors' processing steps: Amplified reference gene primers provided the basis for estimating nucleated cell counts. Libraries were prepared by immunoSEQ multiplex PCR; TCRdb keeps only in-frame clonotypes and omits some of them. D and trimming were read from the DNA, whereas the V and J calls and clone size are those reported in that table. The profile covers under 200,000 clones, with less than 90% appearing a single time and roughly 14% taken by the ten largest. The V gene's germline CDR1 is SNHLY and CDR2 FYNNEI. The CDR3 is 11 amino acids. Trimming stripped 6 bases from V and 7 bases from J, with 9 bases between.

The TCR sequence derives from a man younger than 35 with active or convalescent COVID-19. The V gene is TRBV2, the J gene TRBJ1-1; D might be TRBD1 (5 bases). Sample: peripheral blood. In DNA form, the CDR3 reads TGTGCCAGCAGCGTGGACATTGAAGCTTTCTTT. Protein product: CASSVDIEAFF.